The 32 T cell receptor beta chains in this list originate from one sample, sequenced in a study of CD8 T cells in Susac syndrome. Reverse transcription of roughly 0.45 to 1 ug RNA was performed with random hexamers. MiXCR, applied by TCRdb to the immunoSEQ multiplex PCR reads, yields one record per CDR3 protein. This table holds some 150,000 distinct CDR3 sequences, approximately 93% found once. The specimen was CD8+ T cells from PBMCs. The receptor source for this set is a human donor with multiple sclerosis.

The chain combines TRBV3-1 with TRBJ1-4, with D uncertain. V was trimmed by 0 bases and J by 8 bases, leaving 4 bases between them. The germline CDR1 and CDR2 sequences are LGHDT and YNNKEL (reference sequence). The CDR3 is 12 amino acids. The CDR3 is CASSQEFEKLFF. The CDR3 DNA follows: TGTGCCAGCAGCCAAGAATTCGAAAAACTGTTTTTT.

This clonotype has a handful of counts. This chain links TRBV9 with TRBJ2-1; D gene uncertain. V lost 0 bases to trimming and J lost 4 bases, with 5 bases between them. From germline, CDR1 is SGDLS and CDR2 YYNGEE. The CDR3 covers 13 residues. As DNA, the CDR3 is TGTGCCAGCAGCGTAGGGCAGTACAATGAGCAGTTCTTC. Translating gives CASSVGQYNEQFF.

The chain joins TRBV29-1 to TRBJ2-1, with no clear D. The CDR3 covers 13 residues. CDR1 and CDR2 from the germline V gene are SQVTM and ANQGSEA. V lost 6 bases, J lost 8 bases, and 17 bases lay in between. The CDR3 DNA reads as TGCAGCGTGACGTTTTCCATATACTATGAGCAGTTCTTC. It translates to CSVTFSIYYEQFF.

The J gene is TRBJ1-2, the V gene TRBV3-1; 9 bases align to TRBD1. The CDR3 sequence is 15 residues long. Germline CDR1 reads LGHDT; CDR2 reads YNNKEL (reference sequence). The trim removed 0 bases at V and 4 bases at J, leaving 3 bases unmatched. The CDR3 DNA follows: TGTGCCAGCAGCCAAGAAACAGGGGGCCCCTATGGCTACACCTTC. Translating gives CASSQETGGPYGYTF.

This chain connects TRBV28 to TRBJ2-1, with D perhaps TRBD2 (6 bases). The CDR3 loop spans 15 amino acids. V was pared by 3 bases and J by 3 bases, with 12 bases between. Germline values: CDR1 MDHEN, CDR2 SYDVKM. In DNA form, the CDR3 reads TGTGCCAGCAGTTTCGACGGGGGTCGCTACAATGAGCAGTTCTTC. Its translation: CASSFDGGRYNEQFF.

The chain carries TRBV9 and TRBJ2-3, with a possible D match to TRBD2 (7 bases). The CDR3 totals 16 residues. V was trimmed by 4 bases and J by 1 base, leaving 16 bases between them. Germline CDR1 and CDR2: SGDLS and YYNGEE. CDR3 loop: CASSLRGGGGTDTQYF. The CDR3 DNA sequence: TGTGCCAGCAGCCTCAGAGGAGGGGGGGGCACAGATACGCAGTATTTT.

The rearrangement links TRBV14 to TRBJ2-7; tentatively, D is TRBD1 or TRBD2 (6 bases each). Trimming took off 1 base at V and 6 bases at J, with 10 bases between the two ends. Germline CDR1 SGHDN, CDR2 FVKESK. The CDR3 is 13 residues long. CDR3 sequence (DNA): TGTGCCAGCAGCCAAGTGAAGGGGGGCGAGCAGTACTTC. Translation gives CASSQVKGGEQYF.

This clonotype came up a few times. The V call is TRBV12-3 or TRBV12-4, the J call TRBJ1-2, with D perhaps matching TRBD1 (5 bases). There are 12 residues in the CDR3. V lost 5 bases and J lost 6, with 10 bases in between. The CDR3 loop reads CASSLGTDGYTF. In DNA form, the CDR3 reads TGTGCCAGCAGTCTCGGGACGGATGGCTACACCTTC.

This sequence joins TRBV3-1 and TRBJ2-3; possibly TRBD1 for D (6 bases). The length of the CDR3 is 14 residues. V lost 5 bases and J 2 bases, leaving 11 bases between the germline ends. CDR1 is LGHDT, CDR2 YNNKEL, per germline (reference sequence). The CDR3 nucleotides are TGTGCCAGCAGCGAAGGGGGACCCACAGATACGCAGTATTTT. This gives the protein CASSEGGPTDTQYF.

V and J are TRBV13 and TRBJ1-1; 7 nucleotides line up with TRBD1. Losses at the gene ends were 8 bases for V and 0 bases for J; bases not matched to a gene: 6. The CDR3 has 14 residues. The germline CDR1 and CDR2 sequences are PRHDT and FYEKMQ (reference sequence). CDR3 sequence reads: CASEGQDLNTEAFF. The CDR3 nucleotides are TGTGCCAGCGAAGGACAGGACCTGAACACTGAAGCTTTCTTT.

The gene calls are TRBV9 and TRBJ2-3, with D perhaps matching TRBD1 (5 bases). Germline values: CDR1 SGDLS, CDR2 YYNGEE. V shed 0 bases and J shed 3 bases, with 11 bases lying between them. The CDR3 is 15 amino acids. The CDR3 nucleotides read TGTGCCAGCAGCGTAGAAGGGGAAATGACAGATACGCAGTATTTT. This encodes CASSVEGEMTDTQYF.

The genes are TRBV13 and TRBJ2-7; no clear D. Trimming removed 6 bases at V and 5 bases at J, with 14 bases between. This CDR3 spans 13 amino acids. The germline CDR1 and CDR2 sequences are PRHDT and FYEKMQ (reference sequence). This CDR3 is CASSSNRRDEQYF. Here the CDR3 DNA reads TGTGCCAGCAGTTCCAACCGCCGGGACGAGCAGTACTTC.

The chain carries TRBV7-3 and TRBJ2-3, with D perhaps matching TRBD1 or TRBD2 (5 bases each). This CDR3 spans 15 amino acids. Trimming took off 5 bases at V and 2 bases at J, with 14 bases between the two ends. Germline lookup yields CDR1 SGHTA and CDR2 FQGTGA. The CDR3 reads CASSPPGASTDTQYF. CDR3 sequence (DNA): TGTGCCAGCAGCCCGCCCGGGGCGTCCACAGATACGCAGTATTTT.

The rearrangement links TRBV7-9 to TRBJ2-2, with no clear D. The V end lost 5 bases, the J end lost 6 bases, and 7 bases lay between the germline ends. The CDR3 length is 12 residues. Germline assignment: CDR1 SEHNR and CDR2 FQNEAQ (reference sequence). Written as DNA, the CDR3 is TGTGCCAGCAGCCCAGACCCCGGGGAGCTGTTTTTT. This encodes CASSPDPGELFF.

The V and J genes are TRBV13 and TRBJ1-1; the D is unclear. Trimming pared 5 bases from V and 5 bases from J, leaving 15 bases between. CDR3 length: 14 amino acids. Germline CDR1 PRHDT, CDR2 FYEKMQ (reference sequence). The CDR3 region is CASSTGESLTEAFF. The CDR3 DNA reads TGTGCCAGCAGCACCGGGGAGTCCCTAACTGAAGCTTTCTTT. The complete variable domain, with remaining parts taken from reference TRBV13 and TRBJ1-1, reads AAGVIQSPRHLIKEKRETATLKCYPIPRHDTVYWYQQGPGQDPQFLISFYEKMQSDKGSIPDRFSAQQFSDYHSELNMSSLELGDSALYFCASSTGESLTEAFFGQGTRLTVV.

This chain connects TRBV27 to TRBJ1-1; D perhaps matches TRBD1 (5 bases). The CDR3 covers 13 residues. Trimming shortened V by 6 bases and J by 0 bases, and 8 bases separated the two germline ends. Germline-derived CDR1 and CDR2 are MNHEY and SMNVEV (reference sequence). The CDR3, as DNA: TGTGCCAGCAGCGACAGCATGAACACTGAAGCTTTCTTT. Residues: CASSDSMNTEAFF.

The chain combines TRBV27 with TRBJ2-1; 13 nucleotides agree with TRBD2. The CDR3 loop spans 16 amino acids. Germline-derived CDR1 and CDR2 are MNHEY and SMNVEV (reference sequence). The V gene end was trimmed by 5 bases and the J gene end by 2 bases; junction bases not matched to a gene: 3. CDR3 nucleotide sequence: TGTGCCAGCAGTCCGGGACTAGCGGGGACCTACAATGAGCAGTTCTTC. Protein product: CASSPGLAGTYNEQFF.

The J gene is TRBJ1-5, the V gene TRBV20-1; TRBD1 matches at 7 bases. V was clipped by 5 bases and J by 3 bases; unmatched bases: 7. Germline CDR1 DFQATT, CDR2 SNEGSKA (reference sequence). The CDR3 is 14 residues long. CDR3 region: CSAPGQELNQPQHF. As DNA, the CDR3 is TGCAGTGCTCCTGGACAGGAGCTCAATCAGCCCCAGCATTTT.

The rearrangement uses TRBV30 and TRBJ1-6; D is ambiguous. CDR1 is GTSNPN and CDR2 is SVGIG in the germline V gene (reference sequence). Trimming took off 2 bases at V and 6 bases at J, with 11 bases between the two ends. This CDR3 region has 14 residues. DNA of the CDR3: TGTGCCTGGAGTACGGACCGCGCTAATTCACCCCTCCACTTT. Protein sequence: CAWSTDRANSPLHF.

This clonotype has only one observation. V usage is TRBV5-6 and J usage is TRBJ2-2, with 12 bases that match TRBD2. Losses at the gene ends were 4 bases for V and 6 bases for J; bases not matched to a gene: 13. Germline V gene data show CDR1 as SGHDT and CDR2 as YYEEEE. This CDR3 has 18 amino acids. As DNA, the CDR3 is TGTGCCAGCAGCGGCGAGGATACTAGCGGGGGGTTCGCCGGGGAGCTGTTTTTT. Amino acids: CASSGEDTSGGFAGELFF.

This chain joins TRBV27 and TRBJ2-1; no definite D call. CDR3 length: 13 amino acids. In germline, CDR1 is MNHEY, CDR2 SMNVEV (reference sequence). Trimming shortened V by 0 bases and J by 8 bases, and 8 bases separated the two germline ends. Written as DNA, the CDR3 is TGTGCCAGCAGTTTATCAATGGTCCATGAGCAGTTCTTC. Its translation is CASSLSMVHEQFF.

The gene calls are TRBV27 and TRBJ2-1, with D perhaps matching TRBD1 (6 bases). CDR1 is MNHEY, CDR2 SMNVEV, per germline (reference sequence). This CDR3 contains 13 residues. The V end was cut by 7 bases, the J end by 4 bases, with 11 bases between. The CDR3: CASKDRSYNEQFF. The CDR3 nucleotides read TGTGCCAGCAAGGACAGAAGTTACAATGAGCAGTTCTTC.

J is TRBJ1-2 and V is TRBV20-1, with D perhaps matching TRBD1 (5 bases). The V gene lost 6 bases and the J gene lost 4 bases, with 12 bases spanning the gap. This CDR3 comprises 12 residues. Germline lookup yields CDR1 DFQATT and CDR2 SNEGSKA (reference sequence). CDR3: CSAPWGGYGYTF. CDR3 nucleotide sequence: TGCAGTGCCCCGTGGGGGGGCTATGGCTACACCTTC.

The CDR3 nucleotides read TGTGCCTGGAGTGTACTTGGGACAGGGATGCGTTATAGCTATGGCTACACCTTC. It translates to CAWSVLGTGMRYSYGYTF. The chain has TRBV30 and TRBJ1-2, with TRBD1 matching 9 bases. Germline CDR1 and CDR2: GTSNPN and SVGIG (reference sequence). The CDR3 consists of 18 residues. Trimming cost V 0 bases and J 4 bases; bases outside gene matches: 15.

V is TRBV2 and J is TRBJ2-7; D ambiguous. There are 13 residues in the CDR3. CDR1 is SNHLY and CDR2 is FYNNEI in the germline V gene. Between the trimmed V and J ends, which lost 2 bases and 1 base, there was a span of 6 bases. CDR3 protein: CASSESPSYEQYF. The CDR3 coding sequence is TGTGCCAGCAGTGAAAGCCCTTCCTACGAGCAGTACTTC.

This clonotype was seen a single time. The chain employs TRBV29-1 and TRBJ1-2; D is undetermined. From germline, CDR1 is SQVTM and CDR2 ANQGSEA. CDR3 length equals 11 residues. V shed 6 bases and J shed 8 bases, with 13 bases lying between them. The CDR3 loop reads CSVPGRRGYTF. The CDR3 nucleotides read TGCAGCGTGCCGGGTCGTAGGGGCTACACCTTC.

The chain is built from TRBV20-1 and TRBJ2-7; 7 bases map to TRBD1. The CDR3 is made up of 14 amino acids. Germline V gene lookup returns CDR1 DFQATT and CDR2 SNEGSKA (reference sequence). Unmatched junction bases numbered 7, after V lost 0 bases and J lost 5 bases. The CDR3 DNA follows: TGCAGTGCTAGAGATTTACAGGGGCTCCACGAGCAGTACTTC. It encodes CSARDLQGLHEQYF.

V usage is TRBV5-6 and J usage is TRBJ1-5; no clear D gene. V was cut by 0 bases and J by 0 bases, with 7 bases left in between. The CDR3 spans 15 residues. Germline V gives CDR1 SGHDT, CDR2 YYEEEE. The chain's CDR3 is CASSLDRVSNQPQHF. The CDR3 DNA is TGTGCCAGCAGCTTGGATAGAGTTAGCAATCAGCCCCAGCATTTT. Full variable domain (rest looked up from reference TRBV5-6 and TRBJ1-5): DAGVTQSPTHLIKTRGQQVTLRCSPKSGHDTVSWYQQALGQGPQFIFQYYEEEERQRGNFPDRFSGHQFPNYSSELNVNALLLGDSALYLCASSLDRVSNQPQHFGDGTRLSIL.

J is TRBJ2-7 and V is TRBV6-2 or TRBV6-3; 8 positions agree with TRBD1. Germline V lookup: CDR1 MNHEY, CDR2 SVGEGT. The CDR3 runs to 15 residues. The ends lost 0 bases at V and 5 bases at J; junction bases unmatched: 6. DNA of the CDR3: TGTGCCAGCAGTTACTCGACAGGGGTACTTAACGAGCAGTACTTC. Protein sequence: CASSYSTGVLNEQYF.

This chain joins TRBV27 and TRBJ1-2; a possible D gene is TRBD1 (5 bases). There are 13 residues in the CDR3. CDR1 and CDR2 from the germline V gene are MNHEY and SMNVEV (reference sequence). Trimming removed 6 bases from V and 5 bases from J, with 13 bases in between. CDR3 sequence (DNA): TGTGCCAGCAGCCCTGACAGATCGTATGGCTACACCTTC. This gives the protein CASSPDRSYGYTF.

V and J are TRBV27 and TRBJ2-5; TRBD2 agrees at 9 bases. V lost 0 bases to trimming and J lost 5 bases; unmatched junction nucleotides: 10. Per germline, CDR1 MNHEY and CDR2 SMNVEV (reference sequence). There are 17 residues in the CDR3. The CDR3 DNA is TGTGCCAGCAGTTTATCGATGGCTAGCGGGGCCGGGGAGACCCAGTACTTC. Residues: CASSLSMASGAGETQYF.

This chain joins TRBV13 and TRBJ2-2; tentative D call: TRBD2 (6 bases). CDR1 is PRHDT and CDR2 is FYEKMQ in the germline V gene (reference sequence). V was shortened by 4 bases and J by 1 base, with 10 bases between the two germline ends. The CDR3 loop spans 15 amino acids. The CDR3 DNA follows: TGTGCCAGCAGCTCTAGCGACGAGAACACCGGGGAGCTGTTTTTT. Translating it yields CASSSSDENTGELFF.